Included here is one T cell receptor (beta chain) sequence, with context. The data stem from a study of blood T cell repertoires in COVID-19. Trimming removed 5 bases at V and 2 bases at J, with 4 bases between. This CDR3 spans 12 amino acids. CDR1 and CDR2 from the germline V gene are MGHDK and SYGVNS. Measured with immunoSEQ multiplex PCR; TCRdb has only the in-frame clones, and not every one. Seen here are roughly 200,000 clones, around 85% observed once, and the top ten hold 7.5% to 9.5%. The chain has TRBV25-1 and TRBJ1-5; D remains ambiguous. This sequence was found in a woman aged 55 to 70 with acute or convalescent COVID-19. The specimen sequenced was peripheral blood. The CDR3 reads CASSSGNQPQHF. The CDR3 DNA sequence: TGTGCCAGCAGTTCGGGCAATCAGCCCCAGCATTTT.